This TCR beta chain is from a study of human T cells and chemical hapten exposure. As to time point: patch test 2, 6 weeks after DPC sensitization. The treatment is: therapeutic diphenylcyclopropenone sensitization with weekly scalp DPC. This clonotype was seen repeatedly, ten times or more. Its antigen is still unknown. Overall study findings and caveats: Controls formed significantly fewer large CDR3 similarity clusters than expanded TCRs did.

The library gave individual cDNA molecules unique molecular identifiers. TCRdb passed the RACE reads through MiXCR, listing each CDR3 protein once. The repertoire has about 55,000 distinct CDR3 sequences, around 10% of them found once; the top ten carry over 1.5%. Germline V gene lookup returns CDR1 SGHVS and CDR2 FQNEAQ. This CDR3 contains 16 residues. Trimming shortened V by 3 bases and J by 3 bases, and 15 bases separated the two germline ends. The specimen comprised whole blood, sampled in connection with sensitization to the hapten diphenylcyclopropenone (DPC). The V gene is TRBV7-8, the J gene TRBJ1-5; D is unresolved. This TCR came from a woman between 50 and 59 years old with alopecia areata. Some clones in this sample may be carry-over from other donors' samples. The CDR3: CASSLLDKTINQPQHF. Here the CDR3 DNA reads TGTGCCAGCAGCTTGCTCGACAAGACGATCAATCAGCCCCAGCATTTT.